This T cell receptor (beta chain) came from a study of T cell repertoires in cytomegalovirus infection. Findings and caveats of the study: HLA-C-restricted CMV-specific TCR beta clonotypes prevailed in the ex vivo response. The cumulative frequency of public TCR beta families identified carriers of CMV plus the relevant HLA.

TCRdb re-called the reads through MiXCR, storing one row per CDR3 protein. Here the sample spans 560,000 or so distinct CDR3 sequences, approximately 15% being singletons. A note on this clonotype: Its antigen remains unidentified.

The sequence derives from a human donor in good health (CMV status not recorded). Some clones in this sample may be carry-over from other donors' samples. Sequencing was done on a sample of CD8+ T cells from PBMCs.

The CDR3 reads CASSLNILDSLNTEAFF. CDR3 nucleotide sequence: TGTGCCAGCAGCTTAAATATATTGGACAGCTTGAACACTGAAGCTTTCTTT. The rearrangement links TRBV7-9 to TRBJ1-1, with D possibly being TRBD1 (6 bases). The CDR3 spans 17 residues. Trimming removed 2 bases at V and 0 bases at J, with 16 bases between. The germline gives CDR1 SEHNR, CDR2 FQNEAQ (reference sequence).